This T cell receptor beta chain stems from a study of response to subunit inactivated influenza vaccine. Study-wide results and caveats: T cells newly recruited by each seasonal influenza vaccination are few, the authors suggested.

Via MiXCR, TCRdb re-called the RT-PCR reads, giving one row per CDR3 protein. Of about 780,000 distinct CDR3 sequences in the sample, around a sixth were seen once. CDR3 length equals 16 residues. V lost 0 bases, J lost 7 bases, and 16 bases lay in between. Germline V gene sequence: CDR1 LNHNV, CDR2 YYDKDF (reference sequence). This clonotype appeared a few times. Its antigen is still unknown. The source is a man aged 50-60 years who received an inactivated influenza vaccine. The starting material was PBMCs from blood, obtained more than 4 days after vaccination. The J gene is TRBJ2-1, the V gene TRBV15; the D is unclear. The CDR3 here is CATSRDLSPFGNEQFF. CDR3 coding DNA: TGTGCCACCAGCAGAGATTTGTCGCCCTTTGGGAATGAGCAGTTCTTC.